This T cell receptor (beta chain) was captured by sequencing in a study of blood T cell repertoires in COVID-19. About the research overall: The analysed material was cDNA or gDNA that came from T cells, B-cell-depleted T cells, or PBMCs.

This CDR3 comprises 14 residues. Trimming stripped 4 bases from V and 1 base from J, with 8 bases between. Germline V gene lookup returns CDR1 SGHRS and CDR2 YFSETQ. Some clones are missing from TCRdb's copy, which holds only in-frame ones; the method was immunoSEQ multiplex PCR. The data show approximately 97,000 clones, 85% seen once. Sequenced input: peripheral blood. V usage is TRBV5-1 and J usage is TRBJ2-2, with D perhaps TRBD1 (5 bases). The TCR was taken from a man at least 80 years old with acute or convalescent COVID-19. The DNA of the CDR3 is TGCGCCAGCAGCACCGGACAGAACACCGGGGAGCTGTTTTTT. Protein sequence: CASSTGQNTGELFF.